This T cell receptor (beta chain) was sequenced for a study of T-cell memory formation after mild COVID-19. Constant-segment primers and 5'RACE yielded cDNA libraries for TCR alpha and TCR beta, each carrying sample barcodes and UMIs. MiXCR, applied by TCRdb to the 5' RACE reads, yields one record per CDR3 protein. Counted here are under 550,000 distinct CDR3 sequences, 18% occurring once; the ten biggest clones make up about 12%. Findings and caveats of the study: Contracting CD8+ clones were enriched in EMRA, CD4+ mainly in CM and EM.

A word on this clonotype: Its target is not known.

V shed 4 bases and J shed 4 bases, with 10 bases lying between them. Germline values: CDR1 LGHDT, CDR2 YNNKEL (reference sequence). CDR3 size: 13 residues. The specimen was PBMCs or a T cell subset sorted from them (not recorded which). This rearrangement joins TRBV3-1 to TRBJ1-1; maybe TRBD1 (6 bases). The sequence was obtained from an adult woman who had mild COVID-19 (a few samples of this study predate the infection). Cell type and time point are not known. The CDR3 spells CASSRRGSTEAFF. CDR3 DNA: TGTGCCAGCAGCCGCAGGGGTTCCACTGAAGCTTTCTTT. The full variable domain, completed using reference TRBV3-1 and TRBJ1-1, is DTAVSQTPKYLVTQMGNDKSIKCEQNLGHDTMYWYKQDSKKFLKIMFSYNNKELIINETVPNRFSPKSPDKAHLNLHINSLELGDSAVYFCASSRRGSTEAFFGQGTRLTVV.